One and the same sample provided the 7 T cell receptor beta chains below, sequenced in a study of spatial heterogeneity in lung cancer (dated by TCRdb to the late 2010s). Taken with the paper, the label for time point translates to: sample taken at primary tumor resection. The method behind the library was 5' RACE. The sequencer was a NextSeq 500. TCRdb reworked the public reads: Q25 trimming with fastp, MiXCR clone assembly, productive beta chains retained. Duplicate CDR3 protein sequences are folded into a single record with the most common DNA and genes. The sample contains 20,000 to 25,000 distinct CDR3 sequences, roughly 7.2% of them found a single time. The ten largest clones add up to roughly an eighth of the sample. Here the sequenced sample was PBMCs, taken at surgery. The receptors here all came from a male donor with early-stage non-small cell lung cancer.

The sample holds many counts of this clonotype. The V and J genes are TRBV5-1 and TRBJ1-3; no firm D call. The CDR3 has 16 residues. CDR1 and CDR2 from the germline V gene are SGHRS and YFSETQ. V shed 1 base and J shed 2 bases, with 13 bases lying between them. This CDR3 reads CASSLNLGSTGNTIYF. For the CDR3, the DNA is TGCGCCAGCAGCTTGAATCTGGGGTCAACTGGAAACACCATATATTTT.

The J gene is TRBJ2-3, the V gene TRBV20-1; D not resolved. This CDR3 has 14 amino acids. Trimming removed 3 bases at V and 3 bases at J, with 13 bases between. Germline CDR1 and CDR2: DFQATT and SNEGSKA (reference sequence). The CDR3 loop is CSASASDATDTQYF. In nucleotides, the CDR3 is TGCAGTGCTAGTGCCTCGGACGCAACAGATACGCAGTATTTT.

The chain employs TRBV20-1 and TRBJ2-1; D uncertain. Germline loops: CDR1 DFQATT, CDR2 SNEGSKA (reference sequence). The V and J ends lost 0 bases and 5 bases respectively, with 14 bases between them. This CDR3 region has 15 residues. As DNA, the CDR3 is TGCAGTGCTAGAGATCCCGCCACCCTAAACAATGAGCAGTTCTTC. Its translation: CSARDPATLNNEQFF.

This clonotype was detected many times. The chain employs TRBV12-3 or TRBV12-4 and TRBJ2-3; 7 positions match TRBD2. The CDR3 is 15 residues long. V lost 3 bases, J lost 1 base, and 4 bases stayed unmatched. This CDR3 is CASSFYRGGTDTQYF. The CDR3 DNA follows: TGTGCCAGCAGTTTTTATCGGGGGGGCACAGATACGCAGTATTTT.

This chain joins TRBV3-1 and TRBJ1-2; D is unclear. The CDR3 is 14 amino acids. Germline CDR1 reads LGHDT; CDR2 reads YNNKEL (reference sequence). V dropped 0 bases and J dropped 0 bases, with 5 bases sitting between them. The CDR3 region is CASSQESPNYGYTF. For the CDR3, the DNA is TGTGCCAGCAGCCAAGAATCCCCTAACTATGGCTACACCTTC.

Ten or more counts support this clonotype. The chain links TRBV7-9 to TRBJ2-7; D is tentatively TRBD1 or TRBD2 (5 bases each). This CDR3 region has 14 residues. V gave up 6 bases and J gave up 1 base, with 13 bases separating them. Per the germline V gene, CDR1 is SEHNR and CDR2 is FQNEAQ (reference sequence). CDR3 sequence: CASRSGTESYEQYF. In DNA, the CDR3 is TGTGCCAGCAGGTCCGGGACGGAGTCCTACGAGCAGTACTTC. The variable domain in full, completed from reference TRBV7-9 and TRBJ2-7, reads DTGVSQNPRHKITKRGQNVTFRCDPISEHNRLYWYRQTLGQGPEFLTYFQNEAQLEKSRLLSDRFSAERPKGSFSTLEIQRTEQGDSAMYLCASRSGTESYEQYFGPGTRLTVT.

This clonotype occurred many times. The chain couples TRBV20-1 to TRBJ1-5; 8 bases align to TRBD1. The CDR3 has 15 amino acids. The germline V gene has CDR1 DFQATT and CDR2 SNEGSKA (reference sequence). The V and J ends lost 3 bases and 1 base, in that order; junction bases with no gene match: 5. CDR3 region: CSARTGDGSNQPQHF. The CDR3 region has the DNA TGCAGTGCTAGGACAGGGGATGGAAGCAATCAGCCCCAGCATTTT.